This TCR beta chain was sequenced for a study of control samples from healthy donors and cancer patients. Germline assignment: CDR1 SGHRS and CDR2 YFSETQ. V gave up 4 bases and J gave up 5 bases; unmatched junction bases: 12. CDR3 length: 16 amino acids. This table comes from immunoSEQ multiplex PCR, and its TCRdb copy is limited to in-frame clones, with some not included. Seen here are roughly 86,000 clones, 90% observed once, and the top ten hold 3.5% to 4.5%. In the case of this clone: At the DNA level, this CDR3 is encoded by other sequences in the same sample as well.

The chain employs TRBV5-1 and TRBJ1-1; the match to TRBD1 covers 9 bases. Sequenced sample: blood. The source of this sequence is a woman aged 18-30 years in good health. The CDR3 nucleotides read TGCGCCAGCAGCCCTACAGGGGGCGGGGGGAGAACTGAAGCTTTCTTT. It codes for CASSPTGGGGRTEAFF.